The 29 T cell receptor beta chains given below trace back to one sample, sequenced in a study of shared clonotypes between healthy human individuals. Profiled with immunoSEQ multiplex PCR; TCRdb holds only in-frame clones, not every one. The sample lists around 510,000 clones, around 78% seen once, with around 11% in the top ten. Sequencing was performed on PBMCs. All receptors come from a woman between 40 and 50 years old in good health. Some clones in this sample may be carry-over from other donors' samples.

This sequence joins TRBV19 and TRBJ1-1; tentative D call: TRBD1 (6 bases). The V end lost 7 bases, the J end lost 4 bases, and 16 bases lay between the germline ends. The CDR3 covers 14 residues. The germline V gene encodes CDR1 LNHDA and CDR2 SQIVND (reference sequence). CDR3 DNA: TGTGCCAGTATGATGGGGGGCGTCGGCACTGAAGCTTTCTTT. It codes for CASMMGGVGTEAFF.

The chain links TRBV10-3 to TRBJ2-7; 7 bases match TRBD2. Germline loops: CDR1 ENHRY, CDR2 SYGVKD. The CDR3 sequence is 13 residues long. J lost 4 bases, V lost 4 bases, and 4 bases had no gene match. The CDR3 DNA sequence: TGTGCCATCAGTGGGGTCGGGGGGTACGAGCAGTACTTC. This encodes CAISGVGGYEQYF.

Regarding this clone: The junction does not match germline at one end; this may be a read error. The same CDR3 can be traced to other DNA sequences in this sample. The chain links TRBV10-3 to TRBJ1-1, with TRBD1 identical over 7 bases. CDR1 ENHRY and CDR2 SYGVKD come from the germline V gene. CDR3 length equals 13 residues. CDR3 region: CTIATGSDTEAFF. In DNA, the CDR3 is TGTACCATAGCGACAGGGAGTGACACTGAAGCTTTCTTT.

Details on this clone: A far larger clone is one nucleotide away, so this likely arose from a read error. The V gene is TRBV5-4, the J gene TRBJ2-2; 8 bases map to TRBD1. The CDR3 consists of 18 residues. In germline, CDR1 is SGHNT, CDR2 YYREEE (reference sequence). The CDR3 sequence: CARSLGFGTGSNTGELFF. CDR3 DNA: TGTGCCCGCAGCTTGGGGTTCGGGACAGGATCGAACACCGGGGAGCTGTTTTTT.

V gene TRBV28 combines with J gene TRBJ2-7; D is ambiguous. CDR3 size: 12 residues. The V end was cut by 5 bases, the J end by 5 bases, with 10 bases between. CDR1 and CDR2 (germline): MDHEN, SYDVKM. CDR3 bases: TGTGCCAGCAGTCAAACTAACCACGAGCAGTACTTC. It is translated as CASSQTNHEQYF.

The chain couples TRBV7-2 to TRBJ1-2, with a possible D match to TRBD1 (5 bases). Trimming removed 5 bases from V and 7 bases from J, with 11 bases in between. Per germline, CDR1 SGHTA and CDR2 FQGNSA. CDR3 length: 12 residues. The CDR3, as DNA: TGTGCCAGCAGCCGTCTGGGGGGTGGCTACACCTTC. It yields the protein CASSRLGGGYTF.

Of note for this clone: The sample has other DNA sequences that encode this CDR3 too. The gene calls are TRBV7-9 and TRBJ2-2; D not resolved. Between the trimmed V and J ends, which lost 5 bases and 1 base, there was a span of 2 bases. The CDR3 has 12 amino acids. Germline V lookup: CDR1 SEHNR, CDR2 FQNEAQ (reference sequence). DNA of the CDR3: TGTGCCAGCAGCCTGAACACCGGGGAGCTGTTTTTT. Translated, it gives CASSLNTGELFF.

V is TRBV30 and J is TRBJ1-3; D not resolved. The CDR3 runs to 14 residues. CDR1 and CDR2 (germline): GTSNPN, SVGIG (reference sequence). V lost 0 bases and J 4 bases, leaving 10 bases between the germline ends. The chain's CDR3 is CAWSVLGRGNTIYF. The CDR3 coding sequence is TGTGCCTGGAGTGTCCTCGGGAGAGGAAACACCATATATTTT.

The J gene is TRBJ2-2, the V gene TRBV10-3; the D gene is possibly TRBD1 (6 bases). There are 15 residues in the CDR3. The ends were cut back, 6 bases at V and 4 bases at J, with 15 bases in the middle. Germline lookup yields CDR1 ENHRY and CDR2 SYGVKD. DNA of the CDR3: TGTGCCATCAGAAACAGGGTGGAGGCCACCGGGGAGCTGTTTTTT. Translating it yields CAIRNRVEATGELFF.

This clone was recorded only once. V gene TRBV7-8 combines with J gene TRBJ1-1; TRBD1 matches at 10 bases. V shed 5 bases and J 3 bases; nucleotides not matched to a gene: 6. CDR3 length: 15 residues. Germline V gives CDR1 SGHVS, CDR2 FQNEAQ. The CDR3 here is CASSHGTGVHTEAFF. DNA for the CDR3: TGTGCCAGCAGCCACGGGACAGGGGTACACACTGAAGCTTTCTTT. The full variable domain, its missing parts supplied by reference TRBV7-8 and TRBJ1-1, is GAGVSQSPRYKVAKRGQDVALRCDPISGHVSLFWYQQALGQGPEFLTYFQNEAQLDKSGLPSDRFFAERPEGSVSTLKIQRTQQEDSAVYLCASSHGTGVHTEAFFGQGTRLTVV.

The rearrangement uses TRBV7-3 and TRBJ2-5, with D unclear. Germline values: CDR1 SGHTA, CDR2 FQGTGA. V was clipped by 5 bases and J by 2 bases, with 15 bases between them. CDR3 length: 15 residues. CDR3 sequence (DNA): TGTGCCAGCAGCCACCCCCCGGCCGGGCAAGAGACCCAGTACTTC. As protein: CASSHPPAGQETQYF.

This clone appeared a single time. The J gene is TRBJ2-7, the V gene TRBV2; the D gene could be TRBD1 or TRBD2 (5 bases each). This CDR3 contains 15 residues. Per germline, CDR1 SNHLY and CDR2 FYNNEI. V gave up 6 bases and J gave up 1 base, with 16 bases separating them. CDR3 DNA: TGTGCCAGCAGCGAAAGACCGGGGCCATCCTACGAGCAGTACTTC. Translating gives CASSERPGPSYEQYF.

The chain carries TRBV25-1 and TRBJ2-1; a weak D match, TRBD2 (6 bases). V was clipped by 3 bases and J by 5 bases, with 11 bases between them. CDR3 length: 14 amino acids. CDR1 is MGHDK, CDR2 SYGVNS, per germline. The CDR3 DNA reads as TGTGCCAGCAGTGAGGCGGGACGCGACAATGAGCAGTTCTTC. It is translated as CASSEAGRDNEQFF.

As for this clone: Other DNA sequences from this sample encode an identical CDR3 as well. The V gene is TRBV7-2, the J gene TRBJ2-5; 9 bases fit TRBD2. The CDR3 is made up of 14 amino acids. The V segment lost 1 base and the J segment 5 bases; nucleotides outside the gene matches: 2. Germline V gives CDR1 SGHTA, CDR2 FQGNSA. The CDR3 region is CASSLGGRGETQYF. The CDR3 DNA reads as TGTGCCAGCAGCTTAGGCGGGAGGGGGGAGACCCAGTACTTC.

Concerning this clone: The junction differs from germline at one of its ends, possibly a read error. This chain links TRBV7-7 with TRBJ2-5; D is perhaps TRBD1 (6 bases). The CDR3 loop spans 15 amino acids. Germline CDR1 reads SSHAT; CDR2 reads FNYEAQ (reference sequence). As DNA, the CDR3 is TGTGCTAGCAGCCCAGGGGTGGGCTACCAAGAGACCCAGTACTTC. Its translation is CASSPGVGYQETQYF.

The V and J genes are TRBV7-2 and TRBJ2-7; a weak D match, TRBD2 (5 bases). Trimming took 5 bases from V and 2 from J, leaving 13 bases between them. Germline CDR1 SGHTA, CDR2 FQGNSA. The CDR3 is made up of 14 amino acids. The CDR3 DNA sequence: TGTGCCAGCAGCGCTACCGACGGGACCTACGAGCAGTACTTC. Its translation is CASSATDGTYEQYF.

A note on this clone: Other DNA sequences in this specimen translate into the identical CDR3. The chain links TRBV14 to TRBJ2-7, with TRBD2 identical over 7 bases. The J segment lost 0 bases and the V segment lost 2 bases, leaving 4 bases of the junction unmatched. Germline lookup yields CDR1 SGHDN and CDR2 FVKESK. This CDR3 is 15 amino acids long. The CDR3 coding sequence is TGTGCCAGCAGCCAAACAACGGGGGGCTCCTACGAGCAGTACTTC. Encoded protein: CASSQTTGGSYEQYF. The full variable domain, in which reference TRBV14 and TRBJ2-7 provide the parts outside the CDR3, is EAGVTQFPSHSVIEKGQTVTLRCDPISGHDNLYWYRRVMGKEIKFLLHFVKESKQDESGMPNNRFLAERTGGTYSTLKVQPAELEDSGVYFCASSQTTGGSYEQYFGPGTRLTVT.

V usage is TRBV5-1 and J usage is TRBJ1-2; D unresolved. There are 15 residues in the CDR3. Germline assignment: CDR1 SGHRS and CDR2 YFSETQ. V was cut by 3 bases and J by 0 bases, with 12 bases left in between. DNA for the CDR3: TGCGCCAGCAGCTCAGTGGACGGCACTAACTATGGCTACACCTTC. Encoded protein: CASSSVDGTNYGYTF.

Concerning this clone: Other DNA sequences in the same sample also yield this CDR3. V is TRBV5-4 and J is TRBJ2-2, with 8 bases identical to TRBD2. The V gene end was trimmed by 2 bases and the J gene end by 4 bases; junction bases not matched to a gene: 1. Looked up from germline, CDR1 is SGHNT and CDR2 is YYREEE (reference sequence). The CDR3 runs to 14 residues. The CDR3 region is CASSLAGVTGELFF. DNA of the CDR3: TGTGCCAGCAGCTTAGCGGGAGTCACCGGGGAGCTGTTTTTT.

The V and J genes are TRBV28 and TRBJ2-1; D not resolved. Germline CDR1 is MDHEN and CDR2 is SYDVKM. V gave up 7 bases and J gave up 4 bases, with 11 bases separating them. This CDR3 contains 13 residues. CDR3 DNA: TGTGCCAGCACTCAGGACGGATACAATGAGCAGTTCTTC. This gives the protein CASTQDGYNEQFF.

This clone has only a few counts. Other DNA sequences within the sample encode an identical CDR3. The V gene is TRBV30, the J gene TRBJ2-1; 10 bases fit TRBD2. Germline V lookup: CDR1 GTSNPN, CDR2 SVGIG (reference sequence). Unmatched junction bases numbered 1, after V lost 2 bases and J lost 0 bases. The CDR3 is 15 amino acids. Here the CDR3 reads CAWSSSGSSYNEQFF. The CDR3 DNA sequence: TGTGCCTGGAGTTCTAGCGGGAGCTCCTACAATGAGCAGTTCTTC.

This clone was recorded once. The rearrangement links TRBV6-1 to TRBJ2-5; no reliable D call. Germline V CDR1 and CDR2: MNHNS, SASEGT. This CDR3 comprises 12 residues. Trimming removed 5 bases at V and 1 base at J, with 5 bases between. The CDR3 loop reads CASSRVQETQYF. The CDR3 DNA reads as TGTGCCAGCAGTAGGGTCCAAGAGACCCAGTACTTC.

The J gene is TRBJ2-2, the V gene TRBV5-5, with 7 nucleotides matching TRBD2. The J segment lost 0 bases and the V segment lost 6 bases, leaving 2 bases of the junction unmatched. This CDR3 is built from 14 residues. Germline V gene data show CDR1 as SGHKS and CDR2 as YYEKEE (reference sequence). The CDR3 reads CASTAGSNTGELFF. The CDR3 DNA is TGTGCCAGCACAGCGGGGTCGAACACCGGGGAGCTGTTTTTT.

The V and J genes are TRBV27 and TRBJ2-2; 15 bases map to TRBD2. This CDR3 is built from 17 residues. V shed 8 bases and J 3 bases; nucleotides not matched to a gene: 7. The germline V gene encodes CDR1 MNHEY and CDR2 SMNVEV (reference sequence). DNA for the CDR3: TGTGCCAGCGGCGGGACTAGCGGGAGGTCGGACACCGGGGAGCTGTTTTTT. Translating gives CASGGTSGRSDTGELFF.

The chain couples TRBV19 to TRBJ1-4; D gene ambiguous. CDR1 is LNHDA, CDR2 SQIVND, per germline (reference sequence). V lost 6 bases to trimming and J lost 8 bases, with 10 bases between them. The CDR3 contains 12 residues. CDR3 sequence reads: CASSMRGEKLFF. Here the CDR3 DNA reads TGTGCCAGTAGCATGCGGGGAGAAAAACTGTTTTTT.

Concerning this clone itself: A far larger clone is a single base away, which makes a read error likely. The genes are TRBV11-1 and TRBJ2-5; D ambiguous. The CDR3 totals 11 residues. Germline V gene data show CDR1 as SGHAT and CDR2 as FQDESV (reference sequence). The germline V and J ends were trimmed by 3 bases and 1 base, with 0 bases remaining between them. Here the CDR3 DNA reads TGTGCCAGCAGCTTCCAAGAGACCCAGTACTTC. It is translated as CASSFQETQYF.

The V call is TRBV19, the J call TRBJ1-3; D unresolved. CDR1 is LNHDA, CDR2 SQIVND, per germline (reference sequence). Trimming took 3 bases from V and 1 from J, leaving 10 bases between them. The CDR3 is made up of 15 amino acids. The CDR3 spells CASSILWKSGNTIYF. The CDR3 region has the DNA TGTGCCAGTAGTATTTTGTGGAAATCTGGAAACACCATATATTTT.

The rearrangement links TRBV18 to TRBJ1-5; D uncertain. V shed 3 bases and J shed 1 base, with 10 bases lying between them. Looked up from germline, CDR1 is KGHSH and CDR2 is LQKENI. The CDR3 contains 15 residues. The chain's CDR3 is CASSPHSLSNQPQHF. As DNA, the CDR3 is TGTGCCAGCTCACCCCATAGTTTAAGCAATCAGCCCCAGCATTTT.

A few counts support this clone. The same CDR3 also results from other DNA sequences found in this sample. The chain carries TRBV27 and TRBJ2-7; D possibly corresponds to TRBD1 (6 bases). The CDR3 consists of 13 residues. Germline lookup yields CDR1 MNHEY and CDR2 SMNVEV (reference sequence). Trimming stripped 5 bases from V and 1 base from J, with 9 bases between. CDR3 sequence reads: CASSPGQSYEQYF. The CDR3 DNA reads as TGTGCCAGCAGTCCCGGACAGTCCTACGAGCAGTACTTC.